This record looks at one T cell receptor (beta chain) sequence and its context. These data originate in a study of Tregs in tolerant kidney transplant recipients. The table came from immunoSEQ multiplex PCR; TCRdb's copy has only in-frame clones and leaves some out. This table holds some 110,000 clones, roughly nine tenths found once. CDR1 is LNHDA and CDR2 is SQIVND in the germline V gene (reference sequence). Trimming pared 1 base from V and 8 bases from J, leaving 14 bases between. This CDR3 is 15 amino acids long. V gene TRBV19 combines with J gene TRBJ1-4; D call uncertain. The specimen was CD4+ T cells from blood. This clonotype was obtained from a human donor in good health. CDR3 in amino acids: CASSIGAGPREKLFF. The CDR3, as DNA: TGTGCCAGTAGTATAGGGGCAGGACCCCGGGAAAAACTGTTTTTT. Together with reference TRBV19 and TRBJ1-4, the CDR3 gives the full variable domain: DGGITQSPKYLFRKEGQNVTLSCEQNLNHDAMYWYRQDPGQGLRLIYYSQIVNDFQKGDIAEGYSVSREKKESFPLTVTSAQKNPTAFYLCASSIGAGPREKLFFGSGTQLSVL.